Listed here are 25 T cell receptor beta chains from one sample, sequenced in a study of human T cells and chemical hapten exposure. Time point specified: patch test 1, 2 weeks after DPC sensitization. Treatment here: therapeutic diphenylcyclopropenone sensitization with weekly scalp DPC. MiXCR, run by TCRdb on the RACE reads, gives a single entry per CDR3 protein. The sample comprises 100,000 to 150,000 distinct CDR3 sequences, roughly an eighth of which are singletons, and less than 0.95% rests with the top ten. The specimen comprised whole blood, sampled in connection with sensitization to the hapten diphenylcyclopropenone (DPC). These receptors all come from a man aged 18 to 35 with alopecia areata. Some clones in this sample may be carry-over from other donors' samples.

In its sample, this clonotype was seen a few times. The chain carries TRBV5-1 and TRBJ2-1; 14 bases fit TRBD2. Germline V gives CDR1 SGHRS, CDR2 YFSETQ. Trimming took 4 bases from V and 15 from J; bases not matched to a gene: 12. The length of the CDR3 is 15 residues. CDR3 sequence: CASSMGLAGAPGLFF. CDR3 nucleotide sequence: TGCGCCAGCAGCATGGGACTAGCGGGGGCGCCAGGGTTGTTCTTC.

The chain combines TRBV24-1 with TRBJ2-2; D may match TRBD1 or TRBD2 (6 bases each). Germline-derived CDR1 and CDR2 are KGHDR and SFDVKD. V was pared by 1 base and J by 6 bases, with 14 bases between. The CDR3 length is 16 residues. Here the CDR3 reads CATSDLAQGLAGELFF. CDR3 nucleotides: TGTGCCACCAGTGATTTAGCACAGGGACTCGCCGGGGAGCTGTTTTTT.

The gene calls are TRBV7-2 and TRBJ1-3, with 9 bases aligning to TRBD1. Germline V gene data show CDR1 as SGHTA and CDR2 as FQGNSA. J lost 4 bases, V lost 0 bases, and 13 bases had no gene match. CDR3 size: 19 residues. The CDR3: CASSLARIGQGSSGNTIYF. The CDR3 bases are TGTGCCAGCAGCTTAGCGAGGATAGGACAGGGGTCTTCCGGAAACACCATATATTTT.

This clonotype was seen ten or more times. The chain recombines TRBV4-3 with TRBJ1-5; TRBD1 matches at 7 bases. J gave up 2 bases and V 3 bases, and 4 bases lay outside the gene matches. Germline lookup yields CDR1 LGHNA and CDR2 YSLEER. The CDR3 runs to 15 residues. CDR3 DNA: TGCGCCAGCAGCCATACAGGGGATGGCAATCAGCCCCAGCATTTT. Amino acids: CASSHTGDGNQPQHF.

The CDR3 loop reads CASSYRTGDMNTEAFF. CDR3 nucleotides: TGTGCCAGCAGCTATCGGACAGGGGACATGAACACTGAAGCTTTCTTT. The chain combines TRBV5-6 with TRBJ1-1; TRBD1 matches at 9 bases. The CDR3 is made up of 16 amino acids. V lost 3 bases and J lost 0; bases outside the gene matches: 6. In germline, CDR1 is SGHDT, CDR2 YYEEEE.

This clonotype was picked up a small number of times. The chain is built from TRBV6-5 and TRBJ2-3; 7 bases match TRBD2. CDR1 and CDR2 (germline): MNHEY, SVGAGI. Losses at the gene ends were 0 bases for V and 4 bases for J; bases not matched to a gene: 7. This CDR3 has 16 amino acids. The chain's CDR3 is CASSYSRRGRPDTQYF. For the CDR3, the DNA is TGTGCCAGCAGTTACTCGAGGCGGGGGAGGCCAGATACGCAGTATTTT.

Turning to this clonotype: Compared with germline, one end of the junction differs, possibly owing to a read error. This sequence joins TRBV7-6 and TRBJ2-2; TRBD1 agrees at 7 bases. CDR3 length: 14 residues. Per germline, CDR1 SGHVS and CDR2 FNYEAQ. This CDR3 is CVSRGQVNTGELFF. CDR3 nucleotide sequence: TGTGTCAGCCGCGGACAGGTGAACACCGGGGAGCTGTTTTTT. Looking up the rest from reference TRBV7-6 and TRBJ2-2 gives the full variable domain: GAGVSQSPRYKVTKRGQDVALRCDPISGHVSLYWYRQALGQGPEFLTYFNYEAQQDKSGLPNDRFSAERPEGSISTLTIQRTEQRDSAMYRCVSRGQVNTGELFFGEGSRLTVL.

This sequence joins TRBV5-5 and TRBJ2-7; the match to TRBD1 covers 8 bases. Germline assignment: CDR1 SGHKS and CDR2 YYEKEE (reference sequence). V lost 3 bases to trimming and J lost 6 bases; unmatched junction nucleotides: 5. CDR3 size: 13 residues. The CDR3 here is CASSSWTGREQYV. Written as DNA, the CDR3 is TGTGCCAGCAGCTCCTGGACAGGGCGCGAGCAGTACGTC.

This clonotype was seen a few times. The chain recombines TRBV20-1 with TRBJ2-3; 16 nucleotides align to TRBD2. Trimming removed 6 bases from V and 6 bases from J; junction bases left unmatched: 12. CDR1 and CDR2 (germline): DFQATT, SNEGSKA (reference sequence). The length of the CDR3 is 17 residues. This chain's CDR3 is CSAPEGTSGGAADTQYF. CDR3 DNA sequence: TGCAGTGCCCCGGAAGGGACTAGCGGGGGGGCCGCGGATACGCAGTATTTT.

The sample holds a few counts of this clonotype. The rearrangement joins TRBV5-1 to TRBJ1-2, with a weak D call TRBD1 (6 bases). Trimming took off 4 bases at V and 4 bases at J, with 17 bases between the two ends. In germline, CDR1 is SGHRS, CDR2 YFSETQ. The length of the CDR3 is 15 residues. CDR3 sequence: CASSTGQLDFYGYTF. CDR3 sequence (DNA): TGCGCCAGCAGCACAGGACAGCTCGATTTCTATGGCTACACCTTC.

This clonotype appeared a few times. This rearrangement joins TRBV20-1 to TRBJ2-7; the D gene is possibly TRBD2 (6 bases). V was trimmed by 6 bases and J by 9 bases, leaving 30 bases between them. The germline V gene has CDR1 DFQATT and CDR2 SNEGSKA (reference sequence). CDR3 length: 16 amino acids. Here the CDR3 reads CSAYRDLMTGRIGQYF. Here the CDR3 DNA reads TGCAGTGCATATCGGGACTTAATGACGGGGCGTATAGGGCAGTACTTC.

The chain employs TRBV3-1 and TRBJ2-1; possibly TRBD2 for D (5 bases). CDR1 LGHDT and CDR2 YNNKEL come from the germline V gene (reference sequence). The V and J ends lost 0 bases and 1 base respectively, with 13 bases between them. The CDR3 runs to 17 residues. The CDR3 spells CASSQDTAGGSYNEQFF. The CDR3 coding sequence is TGTGCCAGCAGCCAAGATACAGCAGGAGGATCCTACAATGAGCAGTTCTTC.

The CDR3 DNA follows: TGTGCCAGCTCACAGGCAGGAGGATACAATGAGCAGTTCTTC. Amino acid sequence: CASSQAGGYNEQFF. The J gene is TRBJ2-1, the V gene TRBV18; maybe TRBD2 (5 bases). Germline assignment: CDR1 KGHSH and CDR2 LQKENI. The V end was cut by 4 bases, the J end by 4 bases, with 11 bases between. The CDR3 contains 14 residues.

This clonotype appeared many times. The gene calls are TRBV18 and TRBJ2-1; D is perhaps TRBD1 (6 bases). CDR1 and CDR2 from the germline V gene are KGHSH and LQKENI. This CDR3 has 14 amino acids. Trimming removed 1 base at V and 9 bases at J, with 13 bases between. In DNA form, the CDR3 reads TGTGCCAGCTCACCACGCACAGGGACGGGTGAGCAGTTCTTC. It is translated as CASSPRTGTGEQFF.

The V gene is TRBV27, the J gene TRBJ2-7, with 7 bases lining up with TRBD1. The CDR3 runs to 16 residues. V lost 0 bases to trimming and J lost 6 bases; unmatched junction nucleotides: 11. The germline V gene encodes CDR1 MNHEY and CDR2 SMNVEV (reference sequence). CDR3 loop: CASSLSTTGFASEQYF. In nucleotides, the CDR3 is TGTGCCAGCAGTTTATCAACGACAGGGTTTGCTTCCGAGCAGTACTTC.

The rearrangement links TRBV7-9 to TRBJ1-3; 7 bases line up with TRBD1. Per germline, CDR1 SEHNR and CDR2 FQNEAQ (reference sequence). After removal of 0 bases from V and 1 base from J, the junction contained 6 bases not matched to a gene. This CDR3 contains 17 residues. CDR3 nucleotide sequence: TGTGCCAGCAGCTTAGCTGGGACAGCCGGTTCTGGAAACACCATATATTTT. Translating it yields CASSLAGTAGSGNTIYF. Looking up the rest from reference TRBV7-9 and TRBJ1-3 gives the full variable domain: DTGVSQNPRHKITKRGQNVTFRCDPISEHNRLYWYRQTLGQGPEFLTYFQNEAQLEKSRLLSDRFSAERPKGSFSTLEIQRTEQGDSAMYLCASSLAGTAGSGNTIYFGEGSWLTVV.

This clonotype came up a few times. The chain carries TRBV28 and TRBJ2-7; TRBD1 aligns across 8 bases. The CDR3 covers 16 residues. Trimming took 4 bases from V and 3 from J; bases not matched to a gene: 11. In germline, CDR1 is MDHEN, CDR2 SYDVKM. As DNA, the CDR3 is TGTGCCAGCAGTTCCACCGGGACAGGTTGGGGCTACGAGCAGTACTTC. It yields the protein CASSSTGTGWGYEQYF.

This clonotype turned up a few times. The CDR3 loop reads CASSVGPDTEAFF. In DNA, the CDR3 is TGTGCCAGCAGCGTAGGCCCAGACACTGAAGCTTTCTTT. This rearrangement joins TRBV9 to TRBJ1-1; D remains ambiguous. The CDR3 has 13 residues. Germline-derived CDR1 and CDR2 are SGDLS and YYNGEE. V was cut by 0 bases and J by 3 bases, with 6 bases left in between.

The chain joins TRBV21-1 to TRBJ2-7; the table calls TRBD1, which could not be checked here. TRBV21-1 represents a pseudogene. The CDR3 length is 14 residues. The CDR3 loop reads CASSSGDGSYEQYV. The CDR3 DNA follows: TGTGCCAGCAGCAGTGGGGACGGCTCCTACGAGCAGTACGTC.

V gene TRBV5-5 combines with J gene TRBJ2-5; D gene unclear. The germline V gene encodes CDR1 SGHKS and CDR2 YYEKEE (reference sequence). This CDR3 comprises 17 residues. The V end lost 3 bases, the J end lost 1 base, and 19 bases lay between the germline ends. CDR3 nucleotide sequence: TGTGCCAGCAGCTCAAACCCCGGGTCCATCGGCCAAGAGACCCAGTACTTC. Amino acid sequence: CASSSNPGSIGQETQYF.

The rearrangement links TRBV27 to TRBJ1-1; 10 positions agree with TRBD1. With V trimmed by 5 bases and J by 5 bases, 8 bases remained unmatched. CDR3 size: 15 residues. CDR1 MNHEY and CDR2 SMNVEV come from the germline V gene (reference sequence). The CDR3 here is CASSPRQGARTEAFF. The CDR3 DNA reads TGTGCCAGCAGTCCCCGACAGGGGGCGCGAACTGAAGCTTTCTTT.

The chain employs TRBV7-9 and TRBJ2-5; D is ambiguous. The length of the CDR3 is 15 residues. V was clipped by 5 bases and J by 2 bases, with 15 bases between them. Per germline, CDR1 SEHNR and CDR2 FQNEAQ (reference sequence). Here the CDR3 DNA reads TGTGCCAGCAGCAGAACAGACATATTACAAGAGACCCAGTACTTC. Protein: CASSRTDILQETQYF.

In this sample, this clonotype turned up a few times. The chain combines TRBV29-1 with TRBJ2-5; TRBD1 matches at 8 bases. Per the germline V gene, CDR1 is SQVTM and CDR2 is ANQGSEA. The CDR3 covers 13 residues. The V segment lost 4 bases and the J segment 4 bases; nucleotides outside the gene matches: 5. CDR3 protein: CSVAEQGGETQYF. As DNA, the CDR3 is TGCAGCGTTGCGGAACAGGGGGGAGAGACCCAGTACTTC.

In its sample, this clonotype was seen a few times. The genes are TRBV18 and TRBJ1-2; D perhaps matches TRBD1 (5 bases). V shed 2 bases and J shed 8 bases, with 18 bases lying between them. The germline V gene has CDR1 KGHSH and CDR2 LQKENI. The CDR3 is 15 amino acids. CDR3 sequence: CASSPSSQGIQGYTF. The CDR3 DNA follows: TGTGCCAGCTCACCAAGCTCCCAGGGAATCCAGGGCTACACCTTC.

In this sample, this clonotype turned up a few times. This chain uses TRBV3-1 with TRBJ2-5; TRBD1 matches 7 bases. V lost 1 base to trimming and J lost 3 bases; unmatched junction nucleotides: 8. The CDR3 covers 16 residues. Looked up from germline, CDR1 is LGHDT and CDR2 is YNNKEL (reference sequence). CDR3 region: CASSQVFRGTEETQYF. The CDR3 DNA reads TGTGCCAGCAGCCAAGTCTTCAGGGGGACGGAAGAGACCCAGTACTTC.